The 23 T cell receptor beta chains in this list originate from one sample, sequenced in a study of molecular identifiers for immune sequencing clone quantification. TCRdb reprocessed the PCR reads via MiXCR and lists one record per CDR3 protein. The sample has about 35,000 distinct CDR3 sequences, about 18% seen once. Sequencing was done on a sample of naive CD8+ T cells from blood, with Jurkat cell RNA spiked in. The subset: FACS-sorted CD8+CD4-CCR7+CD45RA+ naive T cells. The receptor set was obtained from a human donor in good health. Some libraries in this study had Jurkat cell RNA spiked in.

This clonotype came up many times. The CDR3 nucleotides are TGCAGCGTTGTTACAGGAAACATTCAGTACTTC. Its translation: CSVVTGNIQYF. The chain employs TRBV29-1 and TRBJ2-4; perhaps TRBD1 as D (5 bases). Germline V gene sequence: CDR1 SQVTM, CDR2 ANQGSEA. This CDR3 has 11 residues. Trimming shortened V by 4 bases and J by 6 bases, and 7 bases separated the two germline ends.

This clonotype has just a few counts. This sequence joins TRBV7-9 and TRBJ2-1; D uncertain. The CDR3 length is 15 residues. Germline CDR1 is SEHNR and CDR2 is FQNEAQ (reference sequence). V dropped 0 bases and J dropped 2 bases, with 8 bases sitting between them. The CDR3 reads CASSLATGAYNEQFF. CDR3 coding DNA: TGTGCCAGCAGCTTAGCCACCGGCGCCTACAATGAGCAGTTCTTC.

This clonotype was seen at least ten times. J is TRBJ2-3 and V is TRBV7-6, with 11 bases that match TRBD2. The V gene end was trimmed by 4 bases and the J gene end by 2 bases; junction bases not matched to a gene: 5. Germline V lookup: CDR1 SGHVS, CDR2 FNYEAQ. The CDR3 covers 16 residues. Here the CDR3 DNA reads TGTGCCAGCAGCTCGACACTAGCGGGGGTCACAGATACGCAGTATTTT. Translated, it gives CASSSTLAGVTDTQYF.

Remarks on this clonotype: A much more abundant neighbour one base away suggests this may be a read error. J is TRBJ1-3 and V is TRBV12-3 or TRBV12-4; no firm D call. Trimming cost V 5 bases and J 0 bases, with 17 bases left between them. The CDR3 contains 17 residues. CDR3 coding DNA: TGTGCCAGCAGTCTAAGTGCAAACAGAGACTCTGGAAACACCATATATTTT. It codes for CASSLSANRDSGNTIYF.

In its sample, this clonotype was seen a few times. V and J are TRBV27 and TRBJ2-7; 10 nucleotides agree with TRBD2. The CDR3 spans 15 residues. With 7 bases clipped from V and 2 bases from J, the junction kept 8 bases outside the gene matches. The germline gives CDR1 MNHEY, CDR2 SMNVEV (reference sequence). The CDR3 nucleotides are TGTGCCAGCAAAGTAGCGGGAGGCCAAACCTACGAGCAGTACTTC. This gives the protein CASKVAGGQTYEQYF.

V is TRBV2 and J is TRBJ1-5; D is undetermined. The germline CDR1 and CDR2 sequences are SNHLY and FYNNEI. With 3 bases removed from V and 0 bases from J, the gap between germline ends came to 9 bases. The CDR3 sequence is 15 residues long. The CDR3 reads CASSEYGNSNQPQHF. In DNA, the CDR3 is TGTGCCAGCAGTGAGTACGGAAATAGCAATCAGCCCCAGCATTTT.

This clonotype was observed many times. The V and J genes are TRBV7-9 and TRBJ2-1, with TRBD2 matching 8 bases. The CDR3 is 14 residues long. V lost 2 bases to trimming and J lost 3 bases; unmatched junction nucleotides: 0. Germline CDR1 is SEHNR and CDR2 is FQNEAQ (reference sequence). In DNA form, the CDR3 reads TGTGCCAGCAGCTTAACTAGCGGCTACAATGAGCAGTTCTTC. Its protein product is CASSLTSGYNEQFF. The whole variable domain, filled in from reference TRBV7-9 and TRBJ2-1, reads DTGVSQNPRHKITKRGQNVTFRCDPISEHNRLYWYRQTLGQGPEFLTYFQNEAQLEKSRLLSDRFSAERPKGSFSTLEIQRTEQGDSAMYLCASSLTSGYNEQFFGPGTRLTVL.

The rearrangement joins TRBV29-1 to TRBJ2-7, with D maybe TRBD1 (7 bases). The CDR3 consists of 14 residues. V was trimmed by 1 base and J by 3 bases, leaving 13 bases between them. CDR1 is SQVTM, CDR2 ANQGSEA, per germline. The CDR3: CSVEGRAGGYEQYF. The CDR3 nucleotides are TGCAGCGTTGAAGGGAGGGCAGGGGGCTACGAGCAGTACTTC.

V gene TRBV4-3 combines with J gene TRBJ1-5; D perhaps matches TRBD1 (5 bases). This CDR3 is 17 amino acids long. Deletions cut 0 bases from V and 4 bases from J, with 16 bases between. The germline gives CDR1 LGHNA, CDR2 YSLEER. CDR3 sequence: CASSQEILSTENQPQHF. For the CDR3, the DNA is TGCGCCAGCAGCCAAGAGATATTATCGACAGAGAATCAGCCCCAGCATTTT.

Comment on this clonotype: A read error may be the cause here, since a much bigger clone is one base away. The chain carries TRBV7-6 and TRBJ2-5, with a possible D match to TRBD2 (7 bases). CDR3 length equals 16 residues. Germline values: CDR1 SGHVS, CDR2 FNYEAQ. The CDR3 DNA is TGTGCCGGCAGCTTAGGGTTCGGGGGGCATCAAGAGACCCAGTACTTC. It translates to CAGSLGFGGHQETQYF. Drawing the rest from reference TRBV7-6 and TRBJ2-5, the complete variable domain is GAGVSQSPRYKVTKRGQDVALRCDPISGHVSLYWYRQALGQGPEFLTYFNYEAQQDKSGLPNDRFSAERPEGSISTLTIQRTEQRDSAMYRCAGSLGFGGHQETQYFGPGTRLLVL.

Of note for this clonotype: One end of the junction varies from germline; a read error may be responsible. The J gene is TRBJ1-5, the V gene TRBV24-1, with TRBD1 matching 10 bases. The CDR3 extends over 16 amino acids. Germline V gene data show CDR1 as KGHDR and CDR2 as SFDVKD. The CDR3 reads CATSDGQGGVNRPQHF. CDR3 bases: TGTGCCACCAGTGACGGACAGGGGGGAGTCAATCGGCCCCAGCATTTT.

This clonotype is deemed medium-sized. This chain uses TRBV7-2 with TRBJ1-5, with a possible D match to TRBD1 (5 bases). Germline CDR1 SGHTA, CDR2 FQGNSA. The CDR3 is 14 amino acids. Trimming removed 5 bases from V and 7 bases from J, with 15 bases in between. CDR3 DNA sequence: TGTGCCAGCAGCCCCGTGAGGGGAGGACAGCCCCAGCATTTT. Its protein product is CASSPVRGGQPQHF.

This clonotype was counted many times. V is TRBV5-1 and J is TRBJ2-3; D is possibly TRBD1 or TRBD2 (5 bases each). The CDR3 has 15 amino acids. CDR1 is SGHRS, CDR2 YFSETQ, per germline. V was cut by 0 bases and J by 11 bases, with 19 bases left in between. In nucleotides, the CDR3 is TGCGCCAGCAGCTTGGCTGGGGGATTGGGGCGGATGCAGTATTTT. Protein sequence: CASSLAGGLGRMQYF. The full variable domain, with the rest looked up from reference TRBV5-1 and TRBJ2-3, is KAGVTQTPRYLIKTRGQQVTLSCSPISGHRSVSWYQQTPGQGLQFLFEYFSETQRNKGNFPGRFSGRQFSNSRSEMNVSTLELGDSALYLCASSLAGGLGRMQYFGPGTRLTVL.

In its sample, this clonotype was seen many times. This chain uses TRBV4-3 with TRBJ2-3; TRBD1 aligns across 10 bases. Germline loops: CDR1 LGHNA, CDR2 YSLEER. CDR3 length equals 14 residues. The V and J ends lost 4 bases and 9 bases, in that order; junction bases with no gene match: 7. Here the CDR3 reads CASSPGTGAFTQYF. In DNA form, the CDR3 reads TGCGCCAGCAGCCCCGGGACAGGGGCCTTCACGCAGTATTTT.

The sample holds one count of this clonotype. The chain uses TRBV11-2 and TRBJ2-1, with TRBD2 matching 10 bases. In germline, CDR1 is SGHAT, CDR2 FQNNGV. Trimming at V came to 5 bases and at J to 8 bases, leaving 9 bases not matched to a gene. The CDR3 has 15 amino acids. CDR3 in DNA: TGTGCCAGCAGCACCGCTAGCGGGAGCTCGGATGAGCAGTTCTTC. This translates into CASSTASGSSDEQFF.

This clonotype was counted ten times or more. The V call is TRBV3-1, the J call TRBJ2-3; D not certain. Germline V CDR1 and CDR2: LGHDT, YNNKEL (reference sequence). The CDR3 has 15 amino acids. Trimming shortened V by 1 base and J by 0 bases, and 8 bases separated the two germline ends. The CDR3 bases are TGTGCCAGCAGCCAAGGGGCTAGTAGCACAGATACGCAGTATTTT. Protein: CASSQGASSTDTQYF.

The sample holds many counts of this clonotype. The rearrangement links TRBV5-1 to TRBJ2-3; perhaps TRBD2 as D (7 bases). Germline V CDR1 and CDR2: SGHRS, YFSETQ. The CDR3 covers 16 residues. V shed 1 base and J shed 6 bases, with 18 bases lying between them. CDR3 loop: CASSLLGGPAGDTQYF. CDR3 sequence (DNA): TGCGCCAGCAGCTTGTTGGGGGGGCCGGCCGGGGATACGCAGTATTTT. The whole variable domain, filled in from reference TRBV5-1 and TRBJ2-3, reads KAGVTQTPRYLIKTRGQQVTLSCSPISGHRSVSWYQQTPGQGLQFLFEYFSETQRNKGNFPGRFSGRQFSNSRSEMNVSTLELGDSALYLCASSLLGGPAGDTQYFGPGTRLTVL.

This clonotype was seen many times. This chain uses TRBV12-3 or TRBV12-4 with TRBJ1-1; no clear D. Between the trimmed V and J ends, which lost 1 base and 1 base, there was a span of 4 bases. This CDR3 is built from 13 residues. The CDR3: CASSLGRNTEAFF. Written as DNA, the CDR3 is TGTGCCAGCAGTTTAGGCAGGAACACTGAAGCTTTCTTT.

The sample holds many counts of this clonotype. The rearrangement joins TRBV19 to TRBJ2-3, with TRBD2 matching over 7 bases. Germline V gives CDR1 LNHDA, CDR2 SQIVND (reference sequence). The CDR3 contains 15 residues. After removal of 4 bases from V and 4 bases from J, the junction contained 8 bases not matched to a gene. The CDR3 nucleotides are TGTGCCAGTAGTACGGGACTACCGAGTTCAGATACGCAGTATTTT. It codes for CASSTGLPSSDTQYF.

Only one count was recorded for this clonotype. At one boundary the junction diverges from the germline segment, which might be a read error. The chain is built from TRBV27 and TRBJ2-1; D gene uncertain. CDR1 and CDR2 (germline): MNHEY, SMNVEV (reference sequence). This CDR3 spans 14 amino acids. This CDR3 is CASSLEVSYNEQSF. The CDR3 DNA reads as TGTGCCAGCAGTTTGGAAGTCTCCTACAATGAGCAGTCCTTC.

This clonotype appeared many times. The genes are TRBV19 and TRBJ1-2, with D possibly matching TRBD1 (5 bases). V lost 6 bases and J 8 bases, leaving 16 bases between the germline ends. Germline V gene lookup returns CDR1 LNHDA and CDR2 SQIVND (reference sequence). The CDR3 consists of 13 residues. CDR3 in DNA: TGTGCCAGTAGCCCTCCAGGGAGAGAAGGCTACACCTTC. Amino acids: CASSPPGREGYTF. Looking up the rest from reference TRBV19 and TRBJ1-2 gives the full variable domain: DGGITQSPKYLFRKEGQNVTLSCEQNLNHDAMYWYRQDPGQGLRLIYYSQIVNDFQKGDIAEGYSVSREKKESFPLTVTSAQKNPTAFYLCASSPPGREGYTFGSGTRLTVV.

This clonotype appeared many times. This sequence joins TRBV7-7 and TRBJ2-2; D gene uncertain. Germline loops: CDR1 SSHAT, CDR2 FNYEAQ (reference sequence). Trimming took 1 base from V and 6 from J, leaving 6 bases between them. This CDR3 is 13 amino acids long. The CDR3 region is CASSLESSGELFF. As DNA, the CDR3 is TGTGCCAGCAGCTTAGAAAGTTCCGGGGAGCTGTTTTTT. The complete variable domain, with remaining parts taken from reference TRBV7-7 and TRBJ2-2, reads GAGVSQSPRYKVTKRGQDVTLRCDPISSHATLYWYQQALGQGPEFLTYFNYEAQPDKSGLPSDRFSAERPEGSISTLTIQRTEQRDSAMYRCASSLESSGELFFGEGSRLTVL.

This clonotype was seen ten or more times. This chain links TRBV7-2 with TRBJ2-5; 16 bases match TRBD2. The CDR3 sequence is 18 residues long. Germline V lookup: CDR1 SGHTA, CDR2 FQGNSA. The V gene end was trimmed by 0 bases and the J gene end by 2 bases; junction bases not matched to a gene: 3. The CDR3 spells CASSLAPGLAGGQETQYF. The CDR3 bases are TGTGCCAGCAGCTTAGCGCCGGGACTAGCGGGAGGGCAAGAGACCCAGTACTTC.